The 25 T cell receptor beta chains below come from one sample, sequenced in a study of T cells after yellow fever vaccination. In TCRdb, the 5' RACE reads were re-called with MiXCR into one record per CDR3 protein. The sample includes just over 250,000 distinct CDR3 sequences, roughly 5% of them seen just once. The starting material was CD4+ T cells sorted from PBMCs, obtained on the day of the yellow fever booster vaccination. Every receptor here comes from a man aged 18-30 years who received the YFV17D yellow fever vaccine.

The chain links TRBV7-9 to TRBJ1-1; no definite D call. CDR1 and CDR2 from the germline V gene are SEHNR and FQNEAQ (reference sequence). The V gene lost 2 bases and the J gene lost 4 bases, with 8 bases spanning the gap. The CDR3 length is 13 residues. The chain's CDR3 is CASSLFSPTEAFF. CDR3 in DNA: TGTGCCAGCAGCTTATTTTCTCCCACTGAAGCTTTCTTT.

This clonotype has only a few counts. CDR3 in DNA: TGTGCCAGCAGTCCGGGGGGGGCAGGGGGGAACACTGAAGCTTTCTTT. Residues: CASSPGGAGGNTEAFF. The chain links TRBV27 to TRBJ1-1; 7 bases agree with TRBD1. Germline CDR1 reads MNHEY; CDR2 reads SMNVEV (reference sequence). Trimming removed 5 bases from V and 1 base from J; junction bases left unmatched: 10. The CDR3 length is 16 residues.

This clonotype was seen many times. The chain combines TRBV6-2 or TRBV6-3 with TRBJ2-2; TRBD1 matches at 9 bases. The CDR3 is 16 amino acids. Germline lookup yields CDR1 MNHEY and CDR2 SVGEGT. The J segment lost 2 bases and the V segment lost 6 bases, leaving 7 bases of the junction unmatched. The CDR3 reads CASRIPGQGNTGELFF. CDR3 sequence (DNA): TGTGCCAGCAGGATTCCGGGACAGGGTAACACCGGGGAGCTGTTTTTT.

This clonotype came up many times. This chain connects TRBV12-3 or TRBV12-4 to TRBJ1-1, with a tentative D call TRBD1 (5 bases). There are 14 residues in the CDR3. The ends were cut back, 6 bases at V and 1 base at J, with 12 bases in the middle. The CDR3 nucleotides are TGTGCCAGCAGGAAACAGACAGCGAACACTGAAGCTTTCTTT. This codes for CASRKQTANTEAFF.

The chain combines TRBV4-2 with TRBJ1-1; weak D call: TRBD1 (6 bases). The CDR3 is made up of 15 amino acids. Trimming left V 0 bases short and J 1 base short, with 9 bases between. Germline-derived CDR1 and CDR2 are LGHNA and YNFKEQ. CDR3 region: CASSQEVGGNTEAFF. For the CDR3, the DNA is TGTGCCAGCAGCCAAGAGGTAGGGGGGAACACTGAAGCTTTCTTT.

The sample holds a few counts of this clonotype. This sequence joins TRBV7-7 and TRBJ2-1, with D perhaps TRBD1 or TRBD2 (5 bases each). V was cut by 5 bases and J by 8 bases, with 16 bases left in between. The CDR3 loop spans 14 amino acids. Looked up from germline, CDR1 is SSHAT and CDR2 is FNYEAQ (reference sequence). This chain's CDR3 is CASSPGVSRDEQFF. The CDR3 DNA sequence: TGTGCCAGCAGCCCCGGGGTTAGCAGGGATGAGCAGTTCTTC.

A note on this clonotype: One junction end disagrees with the germline gene, perhaps due to a read error. The chain uses TRBV15 and TRBJ1-2; D unresolved. The CDR3 is 14 amino acids. Germline CDR1 LNHNV, CDR2 YYDKDF (reference sequence). CDR3 nucleotides: TGTGCCACCAGCAGAGCTGGACGGCGCTATGGCTACGCCTTC. Translation: CATSRAGRRYGYAF. Using reference TRBV15 and TRBJ1-2 for the parts outside the CDR3, the full variable domain is DAMVIQNPRYQVTQFGKPVTLSCSQTLNHNVMYWYQQKSSQAPKLLFHYYDKDFNNEADTPDNFQSRRPNTSFCFLDIRSPGLGDTAMYLCATSRAGRRYGYAFGSGTRLTVV.

The chain combines TRBV27 with TRBJ1-1, with 7 bases that match TRBD1. The V segment lost 5 bases and the J segment 1 base; nucleotides outside the gene matches: 7. Germline loops: CDR1 MNHEY, CDR2 SMNVEV (reference sequence). This CDR3 spans 15 amino acids. CDR3 coding DNA: TGTGCCAGCAGTCTTAAGGGACAGTGGAACACTGAAGCTTTCTTT. Translation gives CASSLKGQWNTEAFF.

Only a few counts were recorded for this clonotype. V and J are TRBV18 and TRBJ2-3; TRBD2 matches 12 bases. Germline V gene sequence: CDR1 KGHSH, CDR2 LQKENI. This CDR3 is 14 amino acids long. V lost 10 bases to trimming and J lost 5 bases; unmatched junction nucleotides: 7. The CDR3 loop reads CATPSGGAGDTQYF. The CDR3 nucleotides are TGTGCCACCCCTAGCGGGGGGGCCGGAGATACGCAGTATTTT.

The chain employs TRBV7-6 and TRBJ2-3, with D tentatively TRBD2 (7 bases). There are 15 residues in the CDR3. V shed 5 bases and J shed 1 base, with 13 bases lying between them. Germline V gene lookup returns CDR1 SGHVS and CDR2 FNYEAQ. The CDR3 sequence: CASSKSGGRTDTQYF. The CDR3, as DNA: TGTGCCAGCAGCAAATCCGGGGGGCGCACAGATACGCAGTATTTT.

This chain uses TRBV14 with TRBJ1-2; TRBD1 matches 10 bases. The CDR3 totals 16 residues. V trimming: 0 bases; J trimming: 4 bases; junction bases outside the gene matches: 5. Per the germline V gene, CDR1 is SGHDN and CDR2 is FVKESK. The CDR3 DNA sequence: TGTGCCAGCAGCCAAGACCCGGGACAGGGGAGCTATGGCTACACCTTC. Its protein product is CASSQDPGQGSYGYTF.

Ten or more counts support this clonotype. This rearrangement joins TRBV7-2 to TRBJ1-2; no firm D call. The CDR3 totals 12 residues. Trimming took 2 bases from V and 8 from J, leaving 9 bases between them. In germline, CDR1 is SGHTA, CDR2 FQGNSA. In nucleotides, the CDR3 is TGTGCCAGCAGCTTACTTCCTTGGGGCTACACCTTC. This codes for CASSLLPWGYTF.

Ten or more counts support this clonotype. For the CDR3, the DNA is TGTGCCATCAGGGGGACAGGGAATAAAGAGACCCAGTACTTC. It is translated as CAIRGTGNKETQYF. This sequence joins TRBV10-3 and TRBJ2-5; 9 bases fit TRBD1. J gave up 3 bases and V 6 bases, and 5 bases lay outside the gene matches. The CDR3 totals 14 residues. The germline V gene encodes CDR1 ENHRY and CDR2 SYGVKD.

This clonotype was seen a few times. The chain uses TRBV7-6 and TRBJ2-2, with D maybe TRBD2 (5 bases). Per germline, CDR1 SGHVS and CDR2 FNYEAQ. V lost 8 bases and J 7 bases, leaving 11 bases between the germline ends. The CDR3 covers 12 residues. The CDR3, as DNA: TGTGCCAGCCGGGAAGTGAGCGGGGAGCTGTTTTTT. It codes for CASREVSGELFF.

This clonotype was counted a few times. V and J are TRBV7-2 and TRBJ2-1, with D tentatively TRBD1 (6 bases). Trimming left V 0 bases short and J 7 bases short, with 13 bases between. The CDR3 runs to 15 residues. CDR1 is SGHTA, CDR2 FQGNSA, per germline. CDR3 sequence (DNA): TGTGCCAGCAGCTTAGCCTCAGGACAGCCAAATGAGCAGTTCTTC. Encoded protein: CASSLASGQPNEQFF.

Only a few counts were recorded for this clonotype. This chain links TRBV5-4 with TRBJ1-1, with D possibly matching TRBD1 (5 bases). V was shortened by 0 bases and J by 5 bases, with 11 bases between the two germline ends. The germline V gene has CDR1 SGHNT and CDR2 YYREEE (reference sequence). This CDR3 has 14 residues. In DNA form, the CDR3 reads TGTGCCAGCAGCTTGGCAGGGTACAGGACTGAAGCTTTCTTT. It yields the protein CASSLAGYRTEAFF.

This clonotype was counted a few times. The rearrangement uses TRBV7-2 and TRBJ2-2, with 8 bases fitting TRBD1. Germline trimming cut 3 bases from V and 6 bases from J; bases unmatched to any gene: 6. Germline loops: CDR1 SGHTA, CDR2 FQGNSA. The CDR3 is made up of 15 amino acids. The CDR3 coding sequence is TGTGCCAGCAGCTTCAGGGACAGGCCTCCCGGGGAGCTGTTTTTT. Translation: CASSFRDRPPGELFF.

This chain links TRBV3-1 with TRBJ2-5; TRBD2 matches at 10 bases. This CDR3 contains 17 residues. J gave up 2 bases and V 4 bases, and 10 bases lay outside the gene matches. Germline V gene lookup returns CDR1 LGHDT and CDR2 YNNKEL (reference sequence). CDR3 sequence (DNA): TGTGCCAGCAGCCGGAAGCAGCTAGCGGGGGAGCAAGAGACCCAGTACTTC. Encoded protein: CASSRKQLAGEQETQYF.

The chain recombines TRBV20-1 with TRBJ1-6, with a possible D match to TRBD1 (5 bases). The CDR3 consists of 15 residues. V lost 4 bases and J 10 bases, leaving 20 bases between the germline ends. Germline V lookup: CDR1 DFQATT, CDR2 SNEGSKA (reference sequence). CDR3 nucleotides: TGCAGTGCTATACCCACGGCGGGGGAAGGGTCACCCCTCCACTTT. Its translation: CSAIPTAGEGSPLHF.

V and J are TRBV27 and TRBJ2-2; TRBD2 matches at 7 bases. Germline lookup yields CDR1 MNHEY and CDR2 SMNVEV (reference sequence). The junction had 10 bases not matched to a gene; V was cut back by 5 bases and J by 1 base. This CDR3 comprises 17 residues. The CDR3 reads CASSPTSGGRNTGELFF. The CDR3 region has the DNA TGTGCCAGCAGTCCTACCTCGGGGGGACGGAACACCGGGGAGCTGTTTTTT.

The rearrangement joins TRBV28 to TRBJ2-1, with 8 nucleotides matching TRBD1. The V and J ends lost 5 bases and 4 bases, in that order; junction bases with no gene match: 10. The CDR3 length is 16 residues. Germline CDR1 reads MDHEN; CDR2 reads SYDVKM. In DNA form, the CDR3 reads TGTGCCAGCAGTCGTCCGGACAGGGCCATATACAATGAGCAGTTCTTC. Encoded protein: CASSRPDRAIYNEQFF.

This clonotype was seen only a few times. The V gene is TRBV7-2, the J gene TRBJ1-2, with 8 bases identical to TRBD1. Germline CDR1 is SGHTA and CDR2 is FQGNSA. The CDR3 consists of 16 residues. The V and J ends lost 5 bases and 8 bases, in that order; junction bases with no gene match: 16. The CDR3 sequence is CASSIDRGTGLDGYTF. The CDR3 DNA reads TGTGCCAGCAGCATCGACCGCGGGACAGGTCTTGACGGCTACACCTTC.

As to this clonotype: One junction end disagrees with the germline gene, perhaps due to a read error. The V call is TRBV4-2, the J call TRBJ1-5; D is ambiguous. The germline gives CDR1 LGHNA, CDR2 YNFKEQ. The CDR3 covers 14 residues. Written as DNA, the CDR3 is TGTGCCAGCAGGCAAGGACGGAACAATCAGCCCCAGCATTTT. It is translated as CASRQGRNNQPQHF.

This clonotype was seen many times. The V call is TRBV5-5, the J call TRBJ2-3; D not resolved. V was cut by 4 bases and J by 4 bases, with 16 bases left in between. CDR1 SGHKS and CDR2 YYEKEE come from the germline V gene (reference sequence). CDR3 length equals 15 residues. The CDR3 sequence: CASSPSYQLSDTQYF. As DNA, the CDR3 is TGTGCCAGCAGCCCCTCGTACCAGCTTTCAGATACGCAGTATTTT.

The chain combines TRBV4-3 with TRBJ1-4, with TRBD1 as a possible D gene (6 bases). Trimming left V 4 bases short and J 7 bases short, with 19 bases between. CDR1 LGHNA and CDR2 YSLEER come from the germline V gene. The CDR3 length is 16 residues. CDR3 nucleotide sequence: TGCGCCAGCAGCCCTACTGGACAGATCGGGAGTGAAAAACTGTTTTTT. Translated: CASSPTGQIGSEKLFF.